The 20 T cell receptor beta chains below were found in one sample sequenced in a study of Graves' ophthalmopathy and Graves' hyperthyroidism. Amplification of TCR beta CDR3 regions used RNA transcripts. HTBI primers served in a first-round RT-PCR, which a second-round multiplex PCR followed. TCRdb re-derived calls from the multiplex PCR reads in MiXCR, one entry per CDR3 protein. Seen here are about 210,000 distinct CDR3 sequences, over 25% observed once, and the top ten hold approximately 8.6%. Material for sequencing was peripheral blood. The receptors come from a man aged 45-65 years with Graves' ophthalmopathy.

This clonotype was seen at least ten times. V and J are TRBV7-2 and TRBJ1-1; D remains ambiguous. CDR3 length: 14 amino acids. The V end lost 0 bases, the J end lost 2 bases, and 7 bases lay between the germline ends. The germline CDR1 and CDR2 sequences are SGHTA and FQGNSA. CDR3 sequence reads: CASSLARYNTEAFF. CDR3 sequence (DNA): TGTGCCAGCAGCTTAGCGCGGTATAACACTGAAGCTTTCTTT.

This clonotype was seen at least ten times. The V and J genes are TRBV15 and TRBJ2-5; the D is unclear. CDR3 length equals 15 residues. Germline V gene sequence: CDR1 LNHNV, CDR2 YYDKDF (reference sequence). The V end was cut by 0 bases, the J end by 4 bases, with 12 bases between. CDR3 protein: CATSREDTLGETQYF. CDR3 DNA sequence: TGTGCCACCAGCAGAGAAGACACCCTGGGAGAGACCCAGTACTTC.

In this sample, this clonotype turned up a few times. V and J are TRBV6-1 and TRBJ2-7; unclear D gene. Trimming pared 1 base from V and 4 bases from J, leaving 11 bases between. The CDR3 is 14 amino acids. In germline, CDR1 is MNHNS, CDR2 SASEGT. The CDR3 sequence: CASSEETSMYEQYF. The CDR3 bases are TGTGCCAGCAGTGAAGAGACAAGCATGTACGAGCAGTACTTC.

This clonotype was observed many times. The chain recombines TRBV3-1 with TRBJ1-5, with TRBD1 identical over 11 bases. V lost 1 base to trimming and J lost 6 bases; unmatched junction nucleotides: 2. The CDR3 is made up of 15 amino acids. From germline, CDR1 is LGHDT and CDR2 YNNKEL (reference sequence). The CDR3 DNA is TGTGCCAGCAGCCAAGGGACAGGGGGCGGTCAGCCCCAGCATTTT. Protein sequence: CASSQGTGGGQPQHF.

The sample holds many counts of this clonotype. The CDR3 nucleotides read TGCAGTGCTCCCCCGGTAGGCAGGGGGAACACTGAAGCTTTCTTT. As protein: CSAPPVGRGNTEAFF. The V gene is TRBV20-1, the J gene TRBJ1-1; TRBD1 might be the D (6 bases). V lost 5 bases and J lost 1, with 17 bases in between. Germline CDR1 DFQATT, CDR2 SNEGSKA (reference sequence). The CDR3 extends over 15 amino acids.

This clonotype was recorded many times. The rearrangement uses TRBV12-3 or TRBV12-4 and TRBJ2-4; 7 positions match TRBD2. The CDR3 covers 16 residues. Trimming cost V 7 bases and J 0 bases; bases outside gene matches: 9. The CDR3 loop reads CASTLQAGLAKNIQYF. In nucleotides, the CDR3 is TGTGCCAGCACCCTTCAAGCGGGGCTAGCCAAAAACATTCAGTACTTC.

This chain uses TRBV6-2 or TRBV6-3 with TRBJ2-7; TRBD2 might be the D (5 bases). The germline gives CDR1 MNHEY, CDR2 SVGEGT. The CDR3 covers 14 residues. V shed 2 bases and J shed 4 bases, with 12 bases lying between them. CDR3 DNA sequence: TGTGCCAGCAGTTACGGGGAGACGCCTTACGAGCAGTACTTC. Residues: CASSYGETPYEQYF.

This clonotype came up many times. The V call is TRBV12-3 or TRBV12-4, the J call TRBJ1-1; D is unresolved. CDR3 length: 12 residues. With 6 bases removed from V and 5 bases from J, the gap between germline ends came to 10 bases. The CDR3 sequence: CASRPSYTEAFF. DNA for the CDR3: TGTGCCAGCAGACCTTCTTATACTGAAGCTTTCTTT.

Many counts were recorded for this clonotype. The chain has TRBV7-9 and TRBJ2-7; D is tentatively TRBD1 or TRBD2 (5 bases each). The V and J ends lost 3 bases and 2 bases respectively, with 11 bases between them. The CDR3 has 14 residues. CDR1 SEHNR and CDR2 FQNEAQ come from the germline V gene (reference sequence). The CDR3 is CASSLTVGAYEQYF. Written as DNA, the CDR3 is TGTGCCAGCAGCTTGACAGTGGGGGCCTACGAGCAGTACTTC.

This clonotype was detected many times. The chain has TRBV19 and TRBJ2-5; no definite D call. Germline-derived CDR1 and CDR2 are LNHDA and SQIVND (reference sequence). The CDR3 consists of 15 residues. Trimming shortened V by 4 bases and J by 0 bases, and 12 bases separated the two germline ends. DNA of the CDR3: TGTGCCAGTAGTAGCCTCTCGCCCTACCAAGAGACCCAGTACTTC. Translated, it gives CASSSLSPYQETQYF.

The sample holds many counts of this clonotype. The CDR3 coding sequence is TGTGCCAGCACCGAGACAGGCATGTACTCACCCCTCCACTTT. Translated, it gives CASTETGMYSPLHF. The chain couples TRBV12-3 or TRBV12-4 to TRBJ1-6, with D possibly TRBD1 on 6 matching bases. With 7 bases removed from V and 10 bases from J, the gap between germline ends came to 17 bases. CDR3 length: 14 residues.

This clonotype was observed at least ten times. The V gene is TRBV2, the J gene TRBJ1-2; D may be TRBD1 (6 bases). Germline values: CDR1 SNHLY, CDR2 FYNNEI. The V gene lost 5 bases and the J gene lost 0 bases, with 16 bases spanning the gap. This CDR3 has 16 residues. CDR3 region: CASSITGSSTNYGYTF. The CDR3 DNA follows: TGTGCCAGCAGTATCACAGGGTCGTCCACTAACTATGGCTACACCTTC.

This clonotype has ten or more counts. V is TRBV7-3 and J is TRBJ1-6, with unresolved D. With 5 bases removed from V and 9 bases from J, the gap between germline ends came to 11 bases. The CDR3 has 13 amino acids. Germline V CDR1 and CDR2: SGHTA, FQGTGA. This CDR3 reads CASSQNLGSPLHF. The DNA for the CDR3 is TGTGCCAGCAGCCAGAATTTAGGTTCACCCCTCCACTTT.

This clonotype came up many times. This chain links TRBV29-1 with TRBJ2-7; 7 bases match TRBD1. Germline V gene sequence: CDR1 SQVTM, CDR2 ANQGSEA. This CDR3 has 17 residues. V lost 0 bases, J lost 2 bases, and 13 bases stayed unmatched. The CDR3 here is CSVEDRSLETGTYEQYF. CDR3 in DNA: TGCAGCGTTGAAGATCGGTCGCTGGAGACAGGGACCTACGAGCAGTACTTC.

This clonotype was seen many times. The genes are TRBV4-3 and TRBJ2-7; D remains ambiguous. This CDR3 is built from 15 residues. V was pared by 2 bases and J by 3 bases, with 14 bases between. The germline V gene has CDR1 LGHNA and CDR2 YSLEER. CDR3 nucleotides: TGCGCCAGCAGCCAATTCCATCCGGGTAACTACGAGCAGTACTTC. Its protein is CASSQFHPGNYEQYF.

This chain connects TRBV6-1 to TRBJ1-2; D ambiguous. There are 12 residues in the CDR3. Per germline, CDR1 MNHNS and CDR2 SASEGT. Trimming removed 4 bases at V and 3 bases at J, with 6 bases between. CDR3 region: CASSVSDYGYTF. DNA for the CDR3: TGTGCCAGCAGTGTGTCGGACTATGGCTACACCTTC.

This clonotype was counted ten times or more. The chain carries TRBV6-5 and TRBJ1-5; no definite D call. This CDR3 spans 13 amino acids. Trimming shortened V by 4 bases and J by 6 bases, and 10 bases separated the two germline ends. Germline CDR1 reads MNHEY; CDR2 reads SVGAGI. CDR3 nucleotide sequence: TGTGCCAGCAGTTCTTTCCGAGGTCAGCCCCAGCATTTT. Encoded protein: CASSSFRGQPQHF.

In its sample, this clonotype was seen many times. V and J are TRBV28 and TRBJ2-5; D unresolved. CDR3 length: 14 residues. Germline CDR1 is MDHEN and CDR2 is SYDVKM. V lost 3 bases, J lost 2 bases, and 10 bases lay in between. As DNA, the CDR3 is TGTGCCAGCAGTTTCCCCGGCGGACAAGAGACCCAGTACTTC. It yields the protein CASSFPGGQETQYF. Full variable domain (outside the CDR3, taken from reference TRBV28 and TRBJ2-5): DVKVTQSSRYLVKRTGEKVFLECVQDMDHENMFWYRQDPGLGLRLIYFSYDVKMKEKGDIPEGYSVSREKKERFSLILESASTNQTSMYLCASSFPGGQETQYFGPGTRLLVL.

The gene calls are TRBV15 and TRBJ1-3; 9 nucleotides agree with TRBD1. CDR1 is LNHNV and CDR2 is YYDKDF in the germline V gene (reference sequence). V was clipped by 1 base and J by 6 bases; unmatched bases: 7. The CDR3 totals 16 residues. The CDR3 DNA follows: TGTGCCACCAGCAGAGGCGTAGGGACAGGGTTAAACACCATATATTTT. It is translated as CATSRGVGTGLNTIYF.

This clonotype was recorded many times. The chain employs TRBV7-9 and TRBJ1-1; TRBD1 might be the D (5 bases). This CDR3 has 16 amino acids. Trimming shortened V by 1 base and J by 0 bases, and 12 bases separated the two germline ends. The germline V gene encodes CDR1 SEHNR and CDR2 FQNEAQ (reference sequence). The CDR3 loop is CASSLGHRFMNTEAFF. In DNA form, the CDR3 reads TGTGCCAGCAGCTTAGGCCACAGGTTTATGAACACTGAAGCTTTCTTT.